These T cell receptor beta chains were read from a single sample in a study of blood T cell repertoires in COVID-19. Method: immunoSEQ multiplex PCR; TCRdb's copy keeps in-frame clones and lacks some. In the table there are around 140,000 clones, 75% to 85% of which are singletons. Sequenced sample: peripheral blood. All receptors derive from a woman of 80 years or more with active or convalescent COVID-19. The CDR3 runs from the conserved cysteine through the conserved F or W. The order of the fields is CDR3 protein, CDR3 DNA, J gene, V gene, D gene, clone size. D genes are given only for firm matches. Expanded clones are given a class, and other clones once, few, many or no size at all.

CDR3aa: CASSPLPPGTDYNEQFF
CDR3nt: TGTGCCAGCAGCCCACTCCCCCCGGGTACCGACTACAATGAGCAGTTCTTC
j_gene: TRBJ2-1
v_gene: TRBV7-6
d_gene: NA
abundance: NA

CDR3aa: CASSPQGASTGELFF
CDR3nt: TGTGCCAGCAGCCCCCAGGGGGCTAGTACCGGGGAGCTGTTTTTT
j_gene: TRBJ2-2
v_gene: TRBV7-9
d_gene: TRBD1
abundance: NA

CDR3aa: CASTRHSNQPQHF
CDR3nt: TGTGCCAGCACCCGACACTCCAATCAGCCCCAGCATTTT
j_gene: TRBJ1-5
v_gene: TRBV12-3/TRBV12-4
d_gene: NA
abundance: NA

CDR3aa: CAWSGPGGGQGNTIYF
CDR3nt: TGTGCCTGGAGTGGCCCAGGTGGTGGTCAGGGAAACACCATATATTTT
j_gene: TRBJ1-3
v_gene: TRBV30
d_gene: NA
abundance: NA

CDR3aa: CAWSVQGNTEAFF
CDR3nt: TGTGCCTGGAGTGTTCAGGGGAACACTGAAGCTTTCTTT
j_gene: TRBJ1-1
v_gene: TRBV30
d_gene: NA
abundance: once

CDR3aa: CASSPRLAENTGELFF
CDR3nt: TGCGCCAGCAGCCCCCGACTAGCGGAGAACACCGGGGAGCTGTTTTTT
j_gene: TRBJ2-2
v_gene: TRBV4-1
d_gene: TRBD2
abundance: few

CDR3aa: CASSIGLGTDTQYF
CDR3nt: TGTGCCAGTAGTATAGGACTTGGCACAGATACGCAGTATTTT
j_gene: TRBJ2-3
v_gene: TRBV19
d_gene: NA
abundance: NA

CDR3aa: CASSYQGVGEQFF
CDR3nt: TGTGCCAGCAGCTATCAGGGTGTCGGTGAGCAGTTCTTC
j_gene: TRBJ2-1
v_gene: TRBV11-1
d_gene: NA
abundance: NA

CDR3aa: CSVAAKASKGALETQYF
CDR3nt: TGCAGCGTTGCAGCCAAGGCGTCGAAGGGGGCGTTGGAGACCCAGTACTTC
j_gene: TRBJ2-5
v_gene: TRBV29-1
d_gene: TRBD1
abundance: NA

CDR3aa: CASSIAGSGELFF
CDR3nt: TGTGCCAGTAGTATAGCGGGTTCCGGGGAGCTGTTTTTT
j_gene: TRBJ2-2
v_gene: TRBV19
d_gene: NA
abundance: few

CDR3aa: CASSLFQAVNTEAFF
CDR3nt: TGTGCCAGCAGTTTATTCCAGGCAGTGAACACTGAAGCTTTCTTT
j_gene: TRBJ1-1
v_gene: TRBV27
d_gene: NA
abundance: NA

CDR3aa: CASSQFSNRANEKLFF
CDR3nt: TGTGCCAGCAGCCAATTCTCCAACAGGGCTAATGAAAAACTGTTTTTT
j_gene: TRBJ1-4
v_gene: TRBV3-1/TRBV3-2
d_gene: NA
abundance: once

CDR3aa: CASSLGSQGTSNQPQHF
CDR3nt: TGTGCCAGCAGCTTAGGGTCACAGGGTACTAGCAATCAGCCCCAGCATTTT
j_gene: TRBJ1-5
v_gene: TRBV7-2
d_gene: NA
abundance: NA

CDR3aa: CASSLAFKGAYSGNTIYF
CDR3nt: TGTGCCAGCAGCTTAGCTTTTAAAGGGGCGTACTCCGGAAACACCATATATTTT
j_gene: TRBJ1-3
v_gene: TRBV7-2
d_gene: NA
abundance: NA

CDR3aa: CASSYSRLLASGNTIYF
CDR3nt: TGTGCCAGCAGTTACTCCAGACTCCTCGCCTCTGGAAACACCATATATTTT
j_gene: TRBJ1-3
v_gene: TRBV6-2/TRBV6-3
d_gene: NA
abundance: NA

CDR3aa: CASSRDRGSNEKLFF
CDR3nt: TGTGCCAGCAGTCGGGACAGGGGGTCGAATGAAAAACTGTTTTTT
j_gene: TRBJ1-4
v_gene: TRBV2
d_gene: TRBD1
abundance: NA

CDR3aa: CASSFVAHKLSSKSSYEQYF
CDR3nt: TGTGCCAGCAGCTTTGTCGCCCACAAACTATCAAGTAAGAGCTCCTACGAGCAGTACTTC
j_gene: TRBJ2-7
v_gene: TRBV7-3
d_gene: NA
abundance: NA

CDR3aa: CASSFRDGGYGANVLTF
CDR3nt: TGTGCCAGCAGTTTCCGGGACGGGGGTTATGGGGCCAACGTCCTGACTTTC
j_gene: TRBJ2-6
v_gene: TRBV27
d_gene: NA
abundance: few

CDR3aa: CASSSLNSYEQYF
CDR3nt: TGTGCCAGCAGCTCACTGAACTCCTACGAGCAGTACTTC
j_gene: TRBJ2-7
v_gene: TRBV5-6
d_gene: NA
abundance: NA

CDR3aa: CATRTGDITGELFF
CDR3nt: TGTGCCACCAGGACAGGGGACATCACCGGGGAGCTGTTTTTT
j_gene: TRBJ2-2
v_gene: TRBV19
d_gene: TRBD1
abundance: NA

CDR3aa: CASSLKHNYEQYF
CDR3nt: TGTGCCAGCAGTTTAAAACATAACTACGAGCAGTACTTC
j_gene: TRBJ2-7
v_gene: TRBV27
d_gene: NA
abundance: NA

CDR3aa: CASCGGSPNTEAFF
CDR3nt: TGTGCCAGCTGCGGAGGGAGTCCGAACACTGAAGCTTTCTTT
j_gene: TRBJ1-1
v_gene: TRBV27
d_gene: NA
abundance: few

CDR3aa: CASSAGQGASSEQFF
CDR3nt: TGCGCCAGCAGCGCCGGACAGGGGGCGAGCTCTGAGCAGTTCTTC
j_gene: TRBJ2-1
v_gene: TRBV5-1
d_gene: TRBD1
abundance: NA

CDR3aa: CASSLWTGGFGHEAFF
CDR3nt: TGTGCCAGCAGCCTCTGGACAGGGGGCTTCGGACACGAAGCTTTCTTT
j_gene: TRBJ1-1
v_gene: TRBV5-8
d_gene: TRBD1
abundance: NA

CDR3aa: CAWNQGQGVLETQYF
CDR3nt: TGTGCCTGGAACCAGGGACAGGGGGTTTTGGAGACCCAGTACTTC
j_gene: TRBJ2-5
v_gene: TRBV30
d_gene: TRBD1
abundance: NA

CDR3aa: CASSYRDRGQPQHF
CDR3nt: TGTGCCAGCAGTTACAGGGACAGGGGTCAGCCCCAGCATTTT
j_gene: TRBJ1-5
v_gene: TRBV6-2/TRBV6-3
d_gene: TRBD1
abundance: NA

CDR3aa: CASFGTEEWEQYF
CDR3nt: TGTGCCAGCTTCGGCACGGAGGAGTGGGAGCAGTACTTC
j_gene: TRBJ2-7
v_gene: TRBV2
d_gene: NA
abundance: NA

CDR3aa: CASSSPLGGGADEQFF
CDR3nt: TGTGCCAGCAGCTCCCCCCTCGGCGGGGGGGCTGATGAGCAGTTCTTC
j_gene: TRBJ2-1
v_gene: TRBV27
d_gene: TRBD2
abundance: once

CDR3aa: CASSKTPFYTF
CDR3nt: TGTGCCAGCAGTAAGACTCCGTTCTACACCTTC
j_gene: TRBJ1-2
v_gene: TRBV28
d_gene: NA
abundance: few

CDR3aa: CASSFAISGGAPTQYF
CDR3nt: TGTGCCAGCAGTTTCGCCATTAGCGGGGGGGCCCCTACGCAGTATTTT
j_gene: TRBJ2-3
v_gene: TRBV6-5
d_gene: TRBD2
abundance: NA

CDR3aa: CANAGTGVAGNTIYF
CDR3nt: TGTGCCAATGCCGGGACAGGGGTTGCTGGAAACACCATATATTTT
j_gene: TRBJ1-3
v_gene: TRBV2
d_gene: TRBD1
abundance: many

CDR3aa: CAWSHPYGYTF
CDR3nt: TGTGCCTGGAGCCATCCCTATGGCTACACCTTC
j_gene: TRBJ1-2
v_gene: TRBV30
d_gene: NA
abundance: few

CDR3aa: CATSRDGQLNEKLFF
CDR3nt: TGTGCCACCAGCAGAGACGGACAGCTTAATGAAAAACTGTTTTTT
j_gene: TRBJ1-4
v_gene: TRBV15
d_gene: NA
abundance: NA

CDR3aa: CASSESGGNEAFF
CDR3nt: TGCGCCAGCAGTGAGTCGGGCGGGAACGAAGCTTTCTTT
j_gene: TRBJ1-1
v_gene: TRBV10-2
d_gene: NA
abundance: NA

CDR3aa: CASSEQGQGLVQYF
CDR3nt: TGTGCCAGCAGTGAGCAGGGACAGGGTTTAGTGCAGTACTTC
j_gene: TRBJ2-7
v_gene: TRBV25-1
d_gene: TRBD1
abundance: many

CDR3aa: CASSLTSGVYEQYF
CDR3nt: TGTGCCAGTAGTCTTACTAGCGGGGTGTACGAGCAGTACTTC
j_gene: TRBJ2-7
v_gene: TRBV19
d_gene: TRBD2
abundance: NA

CDR3aa: CASSEGQTIASYGYTF
CDR3nt: TGTGCCAGCAGTGAGGGTCAAACAATAGCAAGCTATGGCTACACCTTC
j_gene: TRBJ1-2
v_gene: TRBV2
d_gene: NA
abundance: few

CDR3aa: CASSVVADSYEQYF
CDR3nt: TGTGCCAGCAGCGTCGTGGCGGACTCCTACGAGCAGTACTTC
j_gene: TRBJ2-7
v_gene: TRBV7-2
d_gene: NA
abundance: once

CDR3aa: CASSLSDRGLSFF
CDR3nt: TGTGCCAGCAGCTTATCGGACAGGGGGCTATCTTTCTTT
j_gene: TRBJ1-1
v_gene: TRBV7-9
d_gene: TRBD1
abundance: NA

CDR3aa: CASSQRLASVGELFF
CDR3nt: TGTGCCAGCAGCCAAAGACTAGCTTCGGTCGGGGAGCTGTTTTTT
j_gene: TRBJ2-2
v_gene: TRBV4-2
d_gene: TRBD2
abundance: NA

CDR3aa: CSVLPTGMNTEAFF
CDR3nt: TGCAGCGTACTACCCACGGGGATGAACACTGAAGCTTTCTTT
j_gene: TRBJ1-1
v_gene: TRBV29-1
d_gene: NA
abundance: few

CDR3aa: CASSESDRNNSPLHF
CDR3nt: TGTGCCAGCAGCGAATCGGACAGAAATAATTCACCCCTCCACTTT
j_gene: TRBJ1-6
v_gene: TRBV7-9
d_gene: NA
abundance: NA